Below are 25 T cell receptor beta chains sequenced from a single sample in a study of T cells after yellow fever vaccination. TCRdb recomputed calls from the 5' RACE reads with MiXCR, one row per CDR3 protein. There are 300,000 to 350,000 distinct CDR3 sequences in the sample; about 10% occur only once, and about 3.5% lies in the top ten. The sample was CD4+ T cells sorted from PBMCs, taken 45 days after the yellow fever booster vaccination. The receptors derive from a man between 18 and 35 years old who received the YFV17D yellow fever vaccine.

This clonotype was recorded a few times. Germline is not matched at one junction end, which may reflect a read error. The J gene is TRBJ2-1, the V gene TRBV7-7; no clear D gene. There are 13 residues in the CDR3. Germline values: CDR1 SSHAT, CDR2 FNYEAQ (reference sequence). CDR3 loop: CASSARANNEQFF. The CDR3 bases are TGTGCTAGCAGCGCCCGGGCCAACAATGAGCAGTTCTTC.

This clonotype appeared a few times. The chain joins TRBV12-5 to TRBJ1-5, with D unclear. This CDR3 contains 15 residues. CDR1 is LGHNT, CDR2 FRNRAP, per germline. With 6 bases removed from V and 4 bases from J, the gap between germline ends came to 16 bases. The CDR3 protein is CASGHPHGRNQPQHF. CDR3 DNA: TGTGCTAGTGGCCACCCTCATGGGAGAAATCAGCCCCAGCATTTT.

This clonotype showed up many times. This rearrangement joins TRBV7-2 to TRBJ1-5, with no clear D. The germline CDR1 and CDR2 sequences are SGHTA and FQGNSA. The CDR3 contains 14 residues. V lost 5 bases and J 0 bases, leaving 8 bases between the germline ends. The CDR3 here is CASSHSYSNQPQHF. The DNA for the CDR3 is TGTGCCAGCAGCCACTCGTATAGCAATCAGCCCCAGCATTTT. Full variable domain (outside the CDR3, taken from reference TRBV7-2 and TRBJ1-5): GAGVSQSPSNKVTEKGKDVELRCDPISGHTALYWYRQSLGQGLEFLIYFQGNSAPDKSGLPSDRFSAERTGGSVSTLTIQRTQQEDSAVYLCASSHSYSNQPQHFGDGTRLSIL.

In its sample, this clonotype was seen a few times. The V call is TRBV23-1, the J call TRBJ2-7; D ambiguous. TRBV23-1 is classed as an ORF, of uncertain function. The length of the CDR3 is 17 residues. The V end was cut by 0 bases, the J end by 4 bases, with 19 bases between. DNA of the CDR3: TGCGCCAGCAGTCAATCCCACTTCGCAGTCAGAAATTACGAGCAGTACTTC. It encodes CASSQSHFAVRNYEQYF.

This clonotype was counted between two and nine times. The chain has TRBV12-3 or TRBV12-4 and TRBJ2-7; the D call may be TRBD1 or TRBD2 (7 bases each). This CDR3 region has 13 residues. The germline V and J ends were trimmed by 6 bases and 6 bases, with 15 bases remaining between them. CDR3 sequence (DNA): TGTGCCAGCAGCTCCGGCAGGGGGGGCGAGCAGTACGTC. This encodes CASSSGRGGEQYV.

This clonotype was counted many times. The CDR3 is CASSLEPSTDTQYF. The CDR3 bases are TGTGCCAGCAGCTTAGAACCCAGCACAGATACGCAGTATTTT. The rearrangement links TRBV11-2 to TRBJ2-3, with unresolved D. V was shortened by 0 bases and J by 0 bases, with 4 bases between the two germline ends. The CDR3 sequence is 14 residues long. Germline V lookup: CDR1 SGHAT, CDR2 FQNNGV.

The genes are TRBV9 and TRBJ2-5; 8 positions match TRBD2. The CDR3 runs to 15 residues. Germline V gives CDR1 SGDLS, CDR2 YYNGEE. After removal of 4 bases from V and 4 bases from J, the junction contained 9 bases not matched to a gene. CDR3 region: CASSPPSGRGETQYF. DNA of the CDR3: TGTGCCAGCAGCCCCCCTAGCGGGCGTGGAGAGACCCAGTACTTC.

This clonotype was seen many times. The V call is TRBV7-9, the J call TRBJ2-5; D not resolved. The CDR3 spans 14 residues. With 2 bases removed from V and 5 bases from J, the gap between germline ends came to 12 bases. The germline V gene has CDR1 SEHNR and CDR2 FQNEAQ (reference sequence). The DNA of the CDR3 is TGTGCCAGCAGCTTATCCGGCTCCACGGAGACCCAGTACTTC. It yields the protein CASSLSGSTETQYF.

The chain combines TRBV7-2 with TRBJ1-3, with D unresolved. Per the germline V gene, CDR1 is SGHTA and CDR2 is FQGNSA. V lost 2 bases to trimming and J lost 0 bases, with 5 bases between them. The CDR3 runs to 14 residues. The CDR3, as DNA: TGTGCCAGCAGCTTACTGAACTCTGGAAACACCATATATTTT. As protein: CASSLLNSGNTIYF.

The chain couples TRBV9 to TRBJ2-4, with TRBD1 identical over 9 bases. Germline trimming cut 0 bases from V and 6 bases from J; bases unmatched to any gene: 1. The CDR3 loop spans 14 amino acids. Germline V gene lookup returns CDR1 SGDLS and CDR2 YYNGEE. The CDR3 spells CASSVEGQGNIQYF. CDR3 coding DNA: TGTGCCAGCAGCGTAGAGGGACAGGGAAACATTCAGTACTTC.

This clonotype occurred a few times. V is TRBV6-2 or TRBV6-3 and J is TRBJ2-5, with TRBD1 identical over 7 bases. J gave up 1 base and V 6 bases, and 2 bases lay outside the gene matches. Germline V gene lookup returns CDR1 MNHEY and CDR2 SVGEGT. This CDR3 region has 13 residues. The CDR3 protein is CASRKGAQETQYF. CDR3 nucleotides: TGTGCCAGCAGAAAGGGGGCCCAAGAGACCCAGTACTTC.

This clonotype was counted only a few times. The chain couples TRBV6-1 to TRBJ2-3; 11 nucleotides line up with TRBD2. CDR3 length: 15 residues. Germline lookup yields CDR1 MNHNS and CDR2 SASEGT. V was pared by 6 bases and J by 4 bases, with 6 bases of the junction left unmatched. The CDR3 DNA reads as TGTGCCAGCAGGACCCTAGCGGGGGGTCCAGATACGCAGTATTTT. It codes for CASRTLAGGPDTQYF.

This clonotype has at least ten counts. J is TRBJ1-1 and V is TRBV2; 7 positions match TRBD1. Germline values: CDR1 SNHLY, CDR2 FYNNEI. The CDR3 totals 13 residues. The junction had 8 bases not matched to a gene; V was cut back by 8 bases and J by 5 bases. The CDR3 loop reads CASSDRELTEAFF. CDR3 DNA: TGTGCCAGCTCCGACAGGGAATTGACTGAAGCTTTCTTT.

The chain is built from TRBV29-1 and TRBJ2-4; 7 nucleotides align to TRBD1. The CDR3 has 13 amino acids. Trimming took 7 bases from V and 2 from J; bases not matched to a gene: 5. The germline V gene encodes CDR1 SQVTM and CDR2 ANQGSEA. CDR3 protein: CSAGTVSKNIQYF. CDR3 nucleotide sequence: TGCAGCGCCGGGACAGTCTCCAAAAACATTCAGTACTTC.

This clonotype appeared many times. The chain employs TRBV7-6 and TRBJ2-3; D unresolved. V lost 0 bases, J lost 9 bases, and 4 bases lay in between. The CDR3 runs to 11 residues. Germline V gives CDR1 SGHVS, CDR2 FNYEAQ. This CDR3 reads CASSLAGTQYF. The DNA for the CDR3 is TGTGCCAGCAGCTTAGCAGGGACGCAGTATTTT.

Comments on this clonotype: At one boundary the junction diverges from the germline segment, which might be a read error. This chain connects TRBV7-9 to TRBJ1-1; 9 bases are shared with TRBD1. Germline-derived CDR1 and CDR2 are SEHNR and FQNEAQ (reference sequence). The CDR3 length is 11 residues. The CDR3 region has the DNA TGTGCCAGCAGCTTGGGACAGGGTTTAGGATTT. It translates to CASSLGQGLGF. Full variable domain (rest looked up from reference TRBV7-9 and TRBJ1-1): DTGVSQNPRHKITKRGQNVTFRCDPISEHNRLYWYRQTLGQGPEFLTYFQNEAQLEKSRLLSDRFSAERPKGSFSTLEIQRTEQGDSAMYLCASSLGQGLGFGQGTRLTVV.

V gene TRBV5-1 combines with J gene TRBJ2-7; the match to TRBD1 covers 10 bases. The germline CDR1 and CDR2 sequences are SGHRS and YFSETQ. The CDR3 contains 16 residues. Trimming took 3 bases from V and 6 from J; bases not matched to a gene: 12. The CDR3 here is CASSSTTGTGVVEQYF. Here the CDR3 DNA reads TGCGCCAGCAGCTCGACCACCGGGACAGGGGTCGTCGAGCAGTACTTC.

The chain carries TRBV6-5 and TRBJ1-2; maybe TRBD1 (5 bases). The germline CDR1 and CDR2 sequences are MNHEY and SVGAGI. There are 16 residues in the CDR3. The V end was cut by 4 bases, the J end by 8 bases, with 23 bases between. In DNA, the CDR3 is TGTGCCAGCAGTTCTCGGGGGGGAGTTTTCGACTTCGGCTACACCTTC. Its translation is CASSSRGGVFDFGYTF.

The chain recombines TRBV6-5 with TRBJ2-2; 10 bases match TRBD2. CDR1 and CDR2 (germline): MNHEY, SVGAGI. This CDR3 is 15 amino acids long. J was trimmed by 4 bases and V by 5 bases; bases with no gene match: 4. The CDR3 DNA reads TGTGCCAGCAGTCAGCGGGGGGGTTCCACCGGGGAGCTGTTTTTT. Residues: CASSQRGGSTGELFF.

This clonotype has a handful of counts. The chain couples TRBV6-2 or TRBV6-3 to TRBJ1-2, with D perhaps TRBD1 (5 bases). CDR3 length: 12 amino acids. Germline CDR1 and CDR2: MNHEY and SVGEGT. Trimming stripped 4 bases from V and 6 bases from J, with 9 bases between. CDR3 sequence reads: CASSFVGDGYTF. CDR3 DNA: TGTGCCAGCAGTTTTGTGGGGGATGGCTACACCTTC.

This clonotype was seen repeatedly, ten times or more. The V and J genes are TRBV4-1 and TRBJ1-5; unclear D gene. V dropped 0 bases and J dropped 5 bases, with 11 bases sitting between them. This CDR3 region has 15 residues. Germline V gene data show CDR1 as MGHRA and CDR2 as YSYEKL. This CDR3 is CASSQDIMGHQPQHF. The CDR3 DNA reads TGCGCCAGCAGCCAAGATATTATGGGCCATCAGCCCCAGCATTTT.

The V and J genes are TRBV6-5 and TRBJ1-6; tentative D call: TRBD1 (5 bases). Germline values: CDR1 MNHEY, CDR2 SVGAGI. V was pared by 2 bases and J by 7 bases, with 12 bases between. The CDR3 has 15 residues. The CDR3 DNA reads as TGTGCCAGCAGTTACGGTGACAGCTTGAATTCACCCCTCCACTTT. Its protein product is CASSYGDSLNSPLHF.

V usage is TRBV5-1 and J usage is TRBJ2-2, with 8 bases that match TRBD1. V gave up 0 bases and J gave up 1 base; unmatched junction bases: 11. The CDR3 covers 19 residues. Germline lookup yields CDR1 SGHRS and CDR2 YFSETQ. CDR3 sequence (DNA): TGCGCCAGCAGCTTGGACAGGGTCCGGACAGGGCAGAACACCGGGGAGCTGTTTTTT. Protein product: CASSLDRVRTGQNTGELFF.

This chain links TRBV7-9 with TRBJ2-2, with D uncertain. CDR1 SEHNR and CDR2 FQNEAQ come from the germline V gene (reference sequence). The V end was cut by 10 bases, the J end by 6 bases, with 9 bases between. CDR3 length: 11 residues. The CDR3, as DNA: TGTGCCAAAGGGCTCCCCGGGGAGCTGTTTTTT. This translates into CAKGLPGELFF.

This clonotype has a count of ten or more. V and J are TRBV2 and TRBJ2-3, with 9 bases identical to TRBD1. The CDR3 length is 14 residues. V was pared by 6 bases and J by 4 bases, with 5 bases of the junction left unmatched. Per the germline V gene, CDR1 is SNHLY and CDR2 is FYNNEI. The CDR3 spells CASSLDRGADTQYF. CDR3 DNA: TGTGCCAGCAGCTTGGACAGGGGCGCAGATACGCAGTATTTT.